The 19 T cell receptor beta chains given below trace back to one sample, sequenced in a study of T cells in Graves' hyperthyroidism and ophthalmopathy. The investigators amplified TCR beta CDR3 regions from RNA transcripts. When the TCR CDR3 underwent first-round RT-PCR, the HTBI primer set was used. From the multiplex PCR reads, TCRdb called clonotypes with MiXCR, one entry per CDR3 protein. The table shows approximately 560,000 distinct CDR3 sequences, with about 45% occurring only once. The sample taken for sequencing was peripheral blood or thyroid tissue (not recorded which). All receptors come from a woman younger than 35 with Graves' hyperthyroidism.

This clonotype was seen only a few times. The V and J genes are TRBV10-3 and TRBJ1-3, with 8 nucleotides matching TRBD1. CDR1 is ENHRY, CDR2 SYGVKD, per germline. V was pared by 8 bases and J by 1 base, with 7 bases of the junction left unmatched. The CDR3 is 15 residues long. This CDR3 reads CAIGGTGLSGNTIYF. DNA of the CDR3: TGTGCCATCGGGGGGACAGGCCTTTCTGGAAACACCATATATTTT.

This clonotype was recorded only once. The genes are TRBV25-1 and TRBJ1-6; no reliable D call. CDR3 length equals 15 residues. CDR1 and CDR2 from the germline V gene are MGHDK and SYGVNS. Trimming took 0 bases from V and 8 from J, leaving 11 bases between them. CDR3 nucleotide sequence: TGTGCCAGCAGTGAATATAGGGAGGAGGATTCACCCCTCCACTTT. Protein sequence: CASSEYREEDSPLHF.

A word on this clonotype: This may stem from a read error, because a much larger clone lies one nucleotide away. This sequence joins TRBV29-1 and TRBJ1-5; D is unclear. This CDR3 spans 12 amino acids. Trimming took 7 bases from V and 3 from J, leaving 10 bases between them. Germline CDR1 and CDR2: SQVTM and ANQGSEA. CDR3 DNA: TGCAGCGCTACGACATACAATCAGCCCCAGCATTTT. Encoded protein: CSATTYNQPQHF.

Turning to this clonotype: One junction end does not reproduce the germline sequence, and a read error may be involved. The chain links TRBV7-6 to TRBJ2-5, with TRBD2 identical over 11 bases. The CDR3 sequence is 15 residues long. CDR1 SGHVS and CDR2 FNYEAQ come from the germline V gene. CDR3 DNA: TGTGCTAGCAGCTGGGGACTAGCGGCTGCTAGTGAGCAGTACTTC. The encoded protein is CASSWGLAAASEQYF.

The chain links TRBV5-1 to TRBJ2-7, with D perhaps TRBD2 (5 bases). Germline loops: CDR1 SGHRS, CDR2 YFSETQ. The V end lost 0 bases, the J end lost 4 bases, and 14 bases lay between the germline ends. The CDR3 has 15 residues. The CDR3: CASSLGGSTAYEQYF. The CDR3 DNA is TGCGCCAGCAGCTTGGGAGGGAGCACTGCATACGAGCAGTACTTC.

This chain joins TRBV7-2 and TRBJ2-7, with 8 bases fitting TRBD1. With V trimmed by 6 bases and J by 5 bases, 12 bases remained unmatched. CDR1 is SGHTA, CDR2 FQGNSA, per germline. The CDR3 loop spans 15 amino acids. The CDR3 reads CASSQGTGGTNEQYF. CDR3 nucleotide sequence: TGTGCCAGCAGTCAGGGAACAGGGGGTACAAACGAGCAGTACTTC.

As concerns this clonotype: The junction departs from the called germline gene at one end, perhaps through a read error. The chain combines TRBV10-3 with TRBJ1-2, with D unclear. This CDR3 region has 14 residues. The germline CDR1 and CDR2 sequences are ENHRY and SYGVKD. The CDR3 nucleotides are TGTGCCAGCAGTTACTCTAGGGAATATTATGGCTACACCTTC. This sequence encodes CASSYSREYYGYTF.

The rearrangement uses TRBV7-6 and TRBJ2-7, with a possible D match to TRBD2 (5 bases). This CDR3 comprises 17 residues. The germline V and J ends were trimmed by 5 bases and 2 bases, with 22 bases remaining between them. The germline V gene has CDR1 SGHVS and CDR2 FNYEAQ. CDR3 residues: CASSSARSDLGPYEQYF. CDR3 DNA: TGTGCCAGCAGCAGTGCTAGGTCGGACTTAGGTCCCTACGAGCAGTACTTC. Variable domain in full (rest from reference TRBV7-6 and TRBJ2-7): GAGVSQSPRYKVTKRGQDVALRCDPISGHVSLYWYRQALGQGPEFLTYFNYEAQQDKSGLPNDRFSAERPEGSISTLTIQRTEQRDSAMYRCASSSARSDLGPYEQYFGPGTRLTVT.

A remark on this clonotype: The junction shows a germline mismatch at one end, possibly a read error. The chain couples TRBV7-9 to TRBJ1-3; no firm D call. The CDR3 has 13 residues. Per the germline V gene, CDR1 is SEHNR and CDR2 is FQNEAQ (reference sequence). This chain's CDR3 is CASGLALGNTIYF. DNA of the CDR3: TGTGCCAGCGGCTTAGCGCTGGGAAACACCATATATTTT.

This clonotype was counted a few times. The rearrangement uses TRBV2 and TRBJ1-1; D not resolved. The V gene's germline CDR1 is SNHLY and CDR2 FYNNEI. With 4 bases removed from V and 8 bases from J, the gap between germline ends came to 8 bases. This CDR3 is 11 amino acids long. CDR3 nucleotide sequence: TGTGCCAGCAGTGGCAGGTTGGAAGCTTTCTTT. Residues: CASSGRLEAFF.

Only a few counts were recorded for this clonotype. The chain uses TRBV2 and TRBJ2-7, with 9 bases aligning to TRBD1. J gave up 4 bases and V 8 bases, and 12 bases lay outside the gene matches. Germline CDR1 reads SNHLY; CDR2 reads FYNNEI. There are 15 residues in the CDR3. This CDR3 reads CASVNPGQGAYEQYF. DNA of the CDR3: TGTGCCAGCGTAAATCCGGGACAGGGTGCTTACGAGCAGTACTTC.

About this clonotype: The junction departs from germline at one end; a sequencing error may be responsible. The rearrangement links TRBV7-2 to TRBJ2-5, with 8 bases lining up with TRBD1. This CDR3 has 15 amino acids. The germline CDR1 and CDR2 sequences are SGHTA and FQGNSA. In DNA, the CDR3 is TGTGCCAGCAGCTCGGGACAGGCGATCCAAGAGGCCCAGTACTTC. Protein sequence: CASSSGQAIQEAQYF.

V gene TRBV19 combines with J gene TRBJ1-5, with 7 bases aligning to TRBD1. The CDR3 covers 15 residues. V lost 8 bases to trimming and J lost 0 bases; unmatched junction nucleotides: 7. CDR1 LNHDA and CDR2 SQIVND come from the germline V gene (reference sequence). DNA for the CDR3: TGTGCCAGTCACAGGACAGGTAATAGCAATCAGCCCCAGCATTTT. Protein product: CASHRTGNSNQPQHF.

This clonotype turned up a few times. The rearrangement joins TRBV20-1 to TRBJ2-2; D gene uncertain. CDR3 length: 12 residues. Per germline, CDR1 DFQATT and CDR2 SNEGSKA (reference sequence). This CDR3 is CSLVYHTGELFF. DNA of the CDR3: TGCAGCCTCGTCTACCACACCGGGGAGCTGTTTTTT.

The sample holds a few counts of this clonotype. The chain links TRBV2 to TRBJ1-5; 8 positions match TRBD1. J lost 5 bases, V lost 10 bases, and 13 bases had no gene match. CDR1 and CDR2 (germline): SNHLY, FYNNEI. There are 15 residues in the CDR3. The chain's CDR3 is CATTPGTGYDQPQHF. Written as DNA, the CDR3 is TGTGCCACTACTCCCGGGACAGGCTACGATCAGCCCCAGCATTTT.

Points on this clonotype: As the CDR3 is not closed by the conserved phenylalanine or tryptophan, this likely results from a read error. Because the CDR3's place on the DNA is in doubt, the DNA is left out and the CDR3 is given as listed by TCRdb. V usage is TRBV7-2 and J usage is TRBJ1-6; the D call in the table, TRBD1, was not verified against the DNA. The germline CDR1 and CDR2 sequences are SGHTA and FQGNSA. The CDR3 comprises 9 residues, both ends counted. CDR3 loop: CASSRDTNY.

The chain is built from TRBV29-1 and TRBJ2-7, with 11 nucleotides matching TRBD2. Looked up from germline, CDR1 is SQVTM and CDR2 is ANQGSEA. The CDR3 extends over 12 amino acids. Trimming cost V 7 bases and J 5 bases; bases outside gene matches: 4. Written as DNA, the CDR3 is TGCAGCGCGACTAGCGGGATGGACGAGCAGTACTTC. The encoded protein is CSATSGMDEQYF.

Remarks on this clonotype: One end of the junction is discordant with germline, which a read error may explain. The chain employs TRBV25-1 and TRBJ1-2, with TRBD1 identical over 7 bases. This CDR3 has 16 amino acids. Germline CDR1 reads MGHDK; CDR2 reads SYGVNS. CDR3 DNA: TGTGCCTGCAGTTCGATAAGGGACAGTGCTACCGACGGCTACACCTTC. Translating gives CACSSIRDSATDGYTF.

There are a few counts of this clonotype. The chain has TRBV14 and TRBJ1-4, with TRBD1 matching over 11 bases. V lost 2 bases and J lost 6; bases outside the gene matches: 8. Germline CDR1 reads SGHDN; CDR2 reads FVKESK. This CDR3 is built from 17 residues. Here the CDR3 reads CASSQPGQGASYEKLFF. The CDR3 nucleotides are TGTGCCAGCAGCCAACCCGGACAGGGGGCAAGTTATGAAAAACTGTTTTTT.